Following are 6 T cell receptor beta chains from one sample sequenced in a study of T cells in Graves' hyperthyroidism and ophthalmopathy (dated by TCRdb to 2018 to 2020). Library method: multiplex PCR. The sequencer was an Illumina HiSeq 2000. The TCR beta CDR3 regions were amplified from the RNA transcripts. The first round of RT-PCR for the TCR CDR3 was performed with the HTBI primer set and the Qiagen OneStep RT-PCR kit. TCRdb reprocessing: public reads trimmed at Q25 with fastp, clones called with MiXCR, in-frame beta chains kept. Rows with one shared CDR3 protein collapse into an entry with the most common genes and DNA. Across this sample there are 370,000 or so distinct CDR3 sequences, with 25% seen only once. Clones ranked in the top ten supply more than 60% of the sample. The sequencing sample was made of blood. Receptors were obtained from a man in his forties or fifties with Graves' hyperthyroidism.

There are a few counts of this clonotype. The gene calls are TRBV18 and TRBJ1-2; 7 positions agree with TRBD1. V gave up 5 bases and J gave up 3 bases; unmatched junction bases: 12. Germline CDR1 KGHSH, CDR2 LQKENI. This CDR3 is built from 16 residues. Here the CDR3 DNA reads TGTGCCAGCTCATCTGGGAGGGGGCTAATGGACTATGGCTACACCTTC. Protein: CASSSGRGLMDYGYTF.

The J gene is TRBJ2-3, the V gene TRBV5-1; D uncertain. CDR3 length: 13 residues. The V end lost 0 bases, the J end lost 5 bases, and 7 bases lay between the germline ends. CDR1 SGHRS and CDR2 YFSETQ come from the germline V gene. CDR3 DNA sequence: TGCGCCAGCAGCTTGGCCTGGCTAGATACGCAGTATTTT. Protein product: CASSLAWLDTQYF.

This chain links TRBV6-1 with TRBJ1-5, with D maybe TRBD1 (5 bases). V gave up 7 bases and J gave up 4 bases, with 11 bases separating them. The CDR3 covers 13 residues. Germline V gene data show CDR1 as MNHNS and CDR2 as SASEGT. The CDR3 sequence is CASTHRNNQPQHF. The CDR3 nucleotides are TGTGCCAGCACCCACAGGAATAATCAGCCCCAGCATTTT.

This clonotype was observed many times. This chain uses TRBV12-5 with TRBJ2-3; D possibly matches TRBD1 or TRBD2 (5 bases each). Trimming stripped 5 bases from V and 1 base from J, with 16 bases between. Per the germline V gene, CDR1 is LGHNT and CDR2 is FRNRAP. This CDR3 has 16 residues. The CDR3 region is CASGGGRGAGTDTQYF. The CDR3, as DNA: TGTGCTAGTGGTGGCGGACGGGGCGCTGGCACAGATACGCAGTATTTT.

This clonotype was seen repeatedly, ten times or more. The rearrangement links TRBV20-1 to TRBJ1-2; D is uncertain. The V gene's germline CDR1 is DFQATT and CDR2 SNEGSKA (reference sequence). The CDR3 is 14 residues long. V dropped 0 bases and J dropped 7 bases, with 15 bases sitting between them. The CDR3 loop reads CSARDSTRAAGYTF. CDR3 DNA: TGCAGTGCTAGAGATAGCACTCGGGCTGCTGGCTACACCTTC.

This clonotype was observed at least ten times. The chain uses TRBV27 and TRBJ2-7, with 9 bases aligning to TRBD1. Germline values: CDR1 MNHEY, CDR2 SMNVEV (reference sequence). After removal of 5 bases from V and 3 bases from J, the junction contained 5 bases not matched to a gene. CDR3 size: 14 residues. Here the CDR3 DNA reads TGTGCCAGCAGTGCCACAGGGGGCGGCTACGAGCAGTACTTC. Its translation: CASSATGGGYEQYF.